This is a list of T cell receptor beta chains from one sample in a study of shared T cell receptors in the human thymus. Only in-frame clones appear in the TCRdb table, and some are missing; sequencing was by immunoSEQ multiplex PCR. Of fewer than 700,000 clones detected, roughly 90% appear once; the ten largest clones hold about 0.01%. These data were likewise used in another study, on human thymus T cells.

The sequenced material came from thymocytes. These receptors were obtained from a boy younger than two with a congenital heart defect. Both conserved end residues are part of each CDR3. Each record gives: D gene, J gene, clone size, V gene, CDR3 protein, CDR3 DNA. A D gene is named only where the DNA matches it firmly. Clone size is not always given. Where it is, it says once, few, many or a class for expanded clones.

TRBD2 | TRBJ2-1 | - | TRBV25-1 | CASSVLAPLAGVPNEQFF | TGTGCCAGCAGTGTTCTGGCCCCCTTAGCGGGAGTCCCCAATGAGCAGTTCTTC
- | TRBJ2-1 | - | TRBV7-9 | CASSLVTSTPEQFF | TGTGCCAGCAGCTTAGTGACTAGTACCCCCGAGCAGTTCTTC
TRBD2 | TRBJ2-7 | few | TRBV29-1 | CSVESSGRTYEQYF | TGCAGCGTTGAATCTAGCGGGCGGACCTACGAGCAGTACTTC
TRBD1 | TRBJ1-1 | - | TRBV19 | CASSQGARGSTEAFF | TGTGCCAGTAGTCAGGGGGCGCGGGGTAGTACTGAAGCTTTCTTT
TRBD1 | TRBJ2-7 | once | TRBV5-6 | CASSPDRGHEQYF | TGTGCCAGCAGCCCCGACAGGGGGCACGAGCAGTACTTC
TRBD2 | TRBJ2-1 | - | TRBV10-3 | CAISGGSGYYNEQFF | TGTGCCATCAGTGGAGGTAGCGGGTACTACAATGAGCAGTTCTTC
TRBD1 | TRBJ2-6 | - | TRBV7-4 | CASSSIGTGKAGANVLTF | TGTGCCAGCAGCTCGATCGGGACAGGGAAAGCTGGGGCCAACGTCCTGACTTTC
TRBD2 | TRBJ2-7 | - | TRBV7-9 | CASSLGASGPYYEQYF | TGTGCCAGCAGCTTAGGGGCTAGCGGGCCCTACTACGAGCAGTACTTC
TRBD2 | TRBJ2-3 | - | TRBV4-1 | CASSPSAGGPPDTQYF | TGCGCCAGCAGCCCTTCGGCGGGAGGGCCCCCAGATACGCAGTATTTT
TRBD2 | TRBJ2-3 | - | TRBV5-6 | CASGLAGAEGSPDTQYF | TGTGCCAGCGGGCTAGCGGGAGCCGAGGGGTCCCCAGATACGCAGTATTTT
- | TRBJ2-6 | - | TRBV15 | CATSRDLVRGLGANVLTF | TGTGCCACCAGCAGAGACCTGGTACGAGGGTTGGGGGCCAACGTCCTGACTTTC
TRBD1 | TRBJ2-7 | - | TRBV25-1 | CASSEDRELSNEQYF | TGTGCCAGCAGTGAGGACAGGGAACTAAGCAACGAGCAGTACTTC
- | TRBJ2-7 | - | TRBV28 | CASKGGDEQYF | TGTGCCAGCAAGGGGGGGGACGAGCAGTACTTC
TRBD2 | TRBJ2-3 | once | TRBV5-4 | CASSRGTARLAGGVTDTQYF | TGTGCCAGCAGCCGGGGTACGGCCCGACTAGCGGGAGGGGTGACAGATACGCAGTATTTT
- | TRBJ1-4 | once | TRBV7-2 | CASSFFPTETNEKLFF | TGTGCCAGCAGCTTTTTTCCGACAGAGACTAATGAAAAACTGTTTTTT
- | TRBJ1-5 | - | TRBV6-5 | CASSYGGGNQPQHF | TGTGCCAGCAGTTACGGGGGAGGGAATCAGCCCCAGCATTTT
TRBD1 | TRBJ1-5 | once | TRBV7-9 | CASTRTGTGNQPQHF | TGTGCCAGCACCCGCACGGGGACAGGGAACCAGCCCCAGCATTTT
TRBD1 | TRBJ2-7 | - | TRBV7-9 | CASSSTDRGQEQYF | TGTGCCAGCAGTTCCACGGACAGGGGGCAAGAGCAGTACTTC
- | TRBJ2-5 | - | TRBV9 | CARRWSQETQYF | TGTGCCAGGCGGTGGTCTCAAGAGACCCAGTACTTC
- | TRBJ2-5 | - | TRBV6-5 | CASSSTHKGPETQYF | TGTGCCAGCAGTTCCACCCATAAGGGGCCGGAGACCCAGTACTTC
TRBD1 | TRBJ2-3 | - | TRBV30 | CAGLRDRIYTQYF | TGTGCCGGACTCCGGGACAGGATTTATACGCAGTATTTT
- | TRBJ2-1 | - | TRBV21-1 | CASSKAEGQPFYNEQFF | TGTGCCAGCAGCAAAGCTGAGGGACAACCCTTCTACAATGAGCAGTTCTTC
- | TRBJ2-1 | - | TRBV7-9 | CASSSGDNEQFF | TGTGCCAGCAGCTCGGGTGACAATGAGCAGTTCTTC
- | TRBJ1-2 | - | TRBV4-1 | CASSQPPQAVYTF | TGCGCCAGCAGCCAACCCCCACAGGCGGTCTACACCTTC
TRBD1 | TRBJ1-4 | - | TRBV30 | CAWSSRKGQGGEKLFF | TGTGCCTGGAGTTCCCGGAAAGGACAGGGTGGTGAAAAACTGTTTTTT
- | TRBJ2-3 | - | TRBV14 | CASSQDRERAVDTQYF | TGTGCCAGCAGCCAAGATAGAGAGAGGGCGGTGGATACGCAGTATTTT
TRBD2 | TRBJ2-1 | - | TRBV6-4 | CASSPRTSGRNPYSYNEQFF | TGTGCCAGCAGCCCAAGGACTAGCGGGAGGAATCCCTACTCCTACAATGAGCAGTTCTTC
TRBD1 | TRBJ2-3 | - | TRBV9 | CASSFGTGEDTQYF | TGTGCCAGCAGCTTCGGGACAGGGGAAGATACGCAGTATTTT
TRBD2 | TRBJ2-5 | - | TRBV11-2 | CASSLQGGQETQYF | TGTGCCAGCAGCTTACAGGGAGGGCAAGAGACCCAGTACTTC
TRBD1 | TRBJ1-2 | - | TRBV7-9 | CASSVTGTGGIYGYTF | TGTGCCAGCAGCGTAACCGGGACAGGGGGCATTTATGGCTACACCTTC
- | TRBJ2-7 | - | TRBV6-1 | CASRKGSGAYEQYF | TGTGCCAGCAGGAAGGGTAGCGGCGCCTACGAGCAGTACTTC
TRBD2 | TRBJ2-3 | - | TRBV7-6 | CASSIQQGLAGQRGTDTQYF | TGTGCCAGCAGCATCCAACAGGGACTAGCGGGTCAAAGAGGTACAGATACGCAGTATTTT
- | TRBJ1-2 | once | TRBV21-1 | CASSKGANYGYTF | TGTGCCAGCAGCAAAGGCGCTAACTATGGCTACACCTTC
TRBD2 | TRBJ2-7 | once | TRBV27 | CASRGVAGGAYEQYF | TGTGCCAGCAGGGGCGTAGCGGGAGGGGCCTACGAGCAGTACTTC
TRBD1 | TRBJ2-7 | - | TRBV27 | CASSLTGGASYEQYF | TGTGCCAGCAGCCTCACAGGGGGTGCCTCCTACGAGCAGTACTTC
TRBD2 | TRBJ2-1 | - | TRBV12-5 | CASGLSTSAYNEQFF | TGTGCTAGTGGTTTGTCGACTAGCGCGTACAATGAGCAGTTCTTC
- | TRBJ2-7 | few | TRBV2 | CASKEFGSYEQYF | TGTGCCAGCAAGGAATTCGGGAGCTACGAGCAGTACTTC
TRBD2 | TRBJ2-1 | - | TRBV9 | CASSGRAWTSDLPSYNEQFF | TGTGCCAGCAGCGGTAGGGCTTGGACTAGCGACCTACCCTCCTACAATGAGCAGTTCTTC
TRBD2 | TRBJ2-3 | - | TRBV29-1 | CSVVATSGMRADTQYF | TGCAGCGTTGTGGCTACTAGCGGGATGAGGGCAGATACGCAGTATTTT
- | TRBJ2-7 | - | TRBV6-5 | CASSRTDRTYEQYF | TGTGCCAGCAGTCGGACCGACAGGACCTACGAGCAGTACTTC
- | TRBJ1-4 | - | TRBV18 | CASSPSVTTNEKLFF | TGTGCCAGCTCACCCTCGGTAACGACTAATGAAAAACTGTTTTTT
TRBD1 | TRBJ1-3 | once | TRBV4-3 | CASSQGLDRGSGNTIYF | TGCGCCAGCAGCCAGGGCCTGGACAGGGGGAGTGGAAACACCATATATTTT